This T cell receptor beta chain was captured by sequencing in a study of blood T cell repertoires in COVID-19. Across the whole study: Samples taken during acute and convalescent COVID-19 were collected in the United States, Italy and Spain. The cDNA or gDNA used as material had been derived from T cells, B-cell-depleted T cells, or PBMCs.

Authors' methods: Using reference gene primer amplification, nucleated cell counts were estimated. Assay used: immunoSEQ multiplex PCR; TCRdb lists only in-frame clones, some missing. The DNA gave D and trimming, while V, J and clone size come from that table. The table has a few hundred thousand clones, roughly 90% seen once. Germline assignment: CDR1 SEHNR and CDR2 FQNEAQ (reference sequence). V gave up 7 bases and J gave up 2 bases, with 11 bases separating them. The CDR3 length is 13 residues. Sequencing input: peripheral blood. V usage is TRBV7-9 and J usage is TRBJ1-2; weak D call: TRBD1 (5 bases). The TCR was taken from a woman in her forties or fifties with active or convalescent COVID-19. The DNA of the CDR3 is TGTGCCAGCACCGTAACAGGAAACTATGGCTACACCTTC. Translation gives CASTVTGNYGYTF.